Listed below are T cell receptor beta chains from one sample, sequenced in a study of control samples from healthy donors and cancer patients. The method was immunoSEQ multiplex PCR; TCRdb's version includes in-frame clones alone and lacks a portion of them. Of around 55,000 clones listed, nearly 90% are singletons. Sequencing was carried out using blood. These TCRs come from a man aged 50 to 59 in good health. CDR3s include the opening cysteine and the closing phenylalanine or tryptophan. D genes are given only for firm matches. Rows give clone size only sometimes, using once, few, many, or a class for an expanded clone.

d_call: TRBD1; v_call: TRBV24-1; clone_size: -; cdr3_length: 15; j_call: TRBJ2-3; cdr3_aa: CATSDSGTGKDTQYF; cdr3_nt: TGTGCCACCAGTGATTCCGGGACAGGAAAAGATACGCAGTATTTT
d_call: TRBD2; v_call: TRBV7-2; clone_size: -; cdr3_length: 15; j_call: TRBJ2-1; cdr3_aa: CASSLVAGGYNEQFF; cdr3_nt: TGTGCCAGCAGCTTAGTAGCGGGTGGATACAATGAGCAGTTCTTC
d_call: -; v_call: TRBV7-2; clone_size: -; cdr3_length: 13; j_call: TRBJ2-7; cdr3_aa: CASSLGRSYEQYF; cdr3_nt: TGTGCCAGCAGCTTGGGCAGATCCTACGAGCAGTACTTC
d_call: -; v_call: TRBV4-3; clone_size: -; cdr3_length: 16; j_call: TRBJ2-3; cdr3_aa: CASSFDFQGTADTQYF; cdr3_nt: TGCGCCAGCAGCTTCGATTTTCAGGGGACGGCAGATACGCAGTATTTT
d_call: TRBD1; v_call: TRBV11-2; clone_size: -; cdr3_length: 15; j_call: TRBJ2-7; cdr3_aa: CASSSGQGGLYEQYF; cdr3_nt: TGTGCCAGCAGCTCTGGACAGGGTGGCCTCTACGAGCAGTACTTC
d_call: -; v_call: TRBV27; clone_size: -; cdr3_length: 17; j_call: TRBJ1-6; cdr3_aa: CASLPWGPASYNSPLHF; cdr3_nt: TGTGCCAGCCTCCCATGGGGACCTGCCTCCTATAATTCACCCCTCCACTTT
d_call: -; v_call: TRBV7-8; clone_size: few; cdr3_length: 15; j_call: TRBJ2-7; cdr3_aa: CASSLAGTEVHEQYF; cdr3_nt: TGTGCCAGCAGCTTAGCGGGGACGGAGGTGCACGAGCAGTACTTC
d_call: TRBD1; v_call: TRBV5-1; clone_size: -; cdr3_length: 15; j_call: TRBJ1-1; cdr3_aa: CASSSQGTENTEAFF; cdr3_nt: TGCGCCAGCAGCTCCCAAGGGACAGAGAACACTGAAGCTTTCTTT
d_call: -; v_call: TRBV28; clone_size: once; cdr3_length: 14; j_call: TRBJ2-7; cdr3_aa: CASTEAGAPYEQYF; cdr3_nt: TGTGCCAGCACCGAAGCGGGTGCCCCCTACGAGCAGTACTTC
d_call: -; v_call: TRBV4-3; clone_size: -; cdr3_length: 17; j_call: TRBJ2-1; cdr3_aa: CASSQDQGGGIYNEQFF; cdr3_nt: TGCGCCAGCAGCCAAGATCAAGGGGGAGGGATATACAATGAGCAGTTCTTC
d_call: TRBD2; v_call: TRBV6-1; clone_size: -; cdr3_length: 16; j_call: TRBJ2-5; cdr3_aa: CASSETASGFQETQYF; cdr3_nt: TGTGCCAGCAGCGAAACGGCTAGCGGGTTCCAAGAGACCCAGTACTTC
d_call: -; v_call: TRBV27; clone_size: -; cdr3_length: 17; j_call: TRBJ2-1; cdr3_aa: CASSLYPPGVLYNEQFF; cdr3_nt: TGTGCCAGCAGTTTATATCCCCCAGGGGTCCTTTACAATGAGCAGTTCTTC
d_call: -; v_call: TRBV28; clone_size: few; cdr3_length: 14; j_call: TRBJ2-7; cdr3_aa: CASSRPDLSYEQYF; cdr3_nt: TGTGCCTCCTCACGCCCGGACCTCTCCTACGAGCAGTACTTC
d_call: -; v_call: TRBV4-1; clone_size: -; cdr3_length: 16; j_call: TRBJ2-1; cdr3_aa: CASSQDTASWINEQFF; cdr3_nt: TGCGCCAGCAGCCAAGATACGGCTAGCTGGATCAATGAGCAGTTCTTC